The entry that follows covers one T cell receptor beta chain sequence. Its antigen is still unknown. Time point indicated: blood 2 weeks post-SBRT. Sample treatment: 15 Gy SBRT to primary tumor, nephrectomy 4 weeks later. The data stem from a study of radiation and T cells in renal cell carcinoma. Profiled with immunoSEQ multiplex PCR; TCRdb holds only in-frame clones, not every one. The sample consists of roughly 150,000 clones, roughly 89% of them appearing once. General observations from the study: Top tumor clonotypes rose in blood 2 weeks post-radiation, then contracted.

Germline V lookup: CDR1 SGDLS, CDR2 YYNGEE. The CDR3 runs 13 residues. V lost 6 bases and J lost 10, with 19 bases in between. The clonotype comes from a woman aged 45-65 years with renal cell carcinoma. Sequences were derived from blood, sampled from a patient whose treatment included radiotherapy and nephrectomy. This sequence joins TRBV9 and TRBJ1-2; D uncertain. The CDR3 DNA reads as TGTGCCAGCAACCTAGACTGGGGAGAGGACTACACCTTC. Translation gives CASNLDWGEDYTF.